This T cell receptor beta chain originates from a study of neurological immune-mediated disorders. TCRdb independently ran MiXCR on the 5' RACE reads; one entry per CDR3 protein. The sample includes fewer than 90,000 distinct CDR3 sequences, around 10% of them seen just once. CDR1 MNHNY and CDR2 SVGAGI come from the germline V gene (reference sequence). The CDR3 is 13 amino acids. V lost 6 bases, J lost 2 bases, and 7 bases lay in between. This clonotype occurred many times. The TCR was taken from a middle-aged man in good health. Sequenced sample: PBMCs. This sequence joins TRBV6-6 and TRBJ2-2, with D hard to call. DNA for the CDR3: TGTGCCAGCAGGGTCCCCAACACCGGGGAGCTGTTTTTT. The encoded protein is CASRVPNTGELFF.